The 30 T cell receptor beta chains reported below all come from one sample, sequenced in a study of identical twins. TCRdb re-called the 5' RACE reads through MiXCR, storing one row per CDR3 protein. The table records approximately 250,000 distinct CDR3 sequences, 6.5% of them present only once. These sequences were also reported in another study, on T cells expressing NK-cell markers.

Sequences were obtained from CD8+ T cells sorted from blood. Receptors originate from a woman between 18 and 29 years old in good health.

V gene TRBV27 combines with J gene TRBJ1-1; no reliable D call. V was trimmed by 7 bases and J by 1 base, leaving 13 bases between them. The CDR3 contains 14 residues. Germline V lookup: CDR1 MNHEY, CDR2 SMNVEV (reference sequence). The CDR3 sequence: CASTLGPGNTEAFF. The CDR3 DNA reads TGTGCCAGCACCTTAGGACCCGGGAACACTGAAGCTTTCTTT.

The table lists this clonotype with a few counts. CDR3 residues: CASSFVGEAFF. CDR3 sequence (DNA): TGTGCCAGCAGCTTCGTTGGGGAAGCTTTCTTT. J is TRBJ1-1 and V is TRBV6-2 or TRBV6-3; D not certain. V was cut by 6 bases and J by 8 bases, with 10 bases left in between. Germline assignment: CDR1 MNHEY and CDR2 SVGEGT. The CDR3 covers 11 residues.

This clonotype has just a few counts. The rearrangement joins TRBV13 to TRBJ2-3; 10 bases match TRBD1. V gave up 4 bases and J gave up 7 bases; unmatched junction bases: 8. CDR3 length equals 15 residues. CDR1 is PRHDT, CDR2 FYEKMQ, per germline (reference sequence). CDR3 coding DNA: TGTGCCAGCAGCTCCCGGGACAGGGGAGCGAATACGCAGTATTTT. It yields the protein CASSSRDRGANTQYF.

The chain couples TRBV10-2 to TRBJ2-7, with no clear D. The germline V gene has CDR1 WSHSY and CDR2 SAAADI. V lost 2 bases and J lost 3, with 5 bases in between. The CDR3 contains 12 residues. CDR3 nucleotide sequence: TGCGCCAGCAGTGAGAATCTCTACGAGCAGTACTTC. The encoded protein is CASSENLYEQYF.

The rearrangement uses TRBV9 and TRBJ1-2; D is ambiguous. The CDR3 runs 11 residues. V was pared by 3 bases and J by 8 bases, with 8 bases between. Germline values: CDR1 SGDLS, CDR2 YYNGEE. The CDR3 coding sequence is TGTGCCAGCAGCGCAGACGGAGGCTACACCTTC. Its translation: CASSADGGYTF.

In this sample, this clonotype turned up many times. V is TRBV12-3 or TRBV12-4 and J is TRBJ1-3; D unresolved. V was clipped by 2 bases and J by 3 bases, with 5 bases between them. There are 13 residues in the CDR3. CDR3 sequence: CASSLWDGNTIYF. The CDR3 coding sequence is TGTGCCAGCAGTTTATGGGATGGAAACACCATATATTTT.

The chain employs TRBV25-1 and TRBJ1-4; TRBD1 is a possible D gene (6 bases). Germline CDR1 and CDR2: MGHDK and SYGVNS. CDR3 size: 12 residues. V was pared by 4 bases and J by 11 bases, with 11 bases between. CDR3 DNA: TGTGCCAGCAGTGGGGGGGCGGACAAACTGTTTTTT. Translated, it gives CASSGGADKLFF.

This clonotype has a count of ten or more. Here the CDR3 DNA reads TGTGCCAGCAGCCCGGGGTGGGACACTGAAGCTTTCTTT. Encoded protein: CASSPGWDTEAFF. This chain uses TRBV6-1 with TRBJ1-1; D is uncertain. V lost 6 bases and J 3 bases, leaving 11 bases between the germline ends. This CDR3 has 13 amino acids. Germline V lookup: CDR1 MNHNS, CDR2 SASEGT.

This clonotype appeared many times. The V call is TRBV12-3 or TRBV12-4, the J call TRBJ1-2; D is unresolved. The length of the CDR3 is 13 residues. V was clipped by 0 bases and J by 4 bases, with 6 bases between them. CDR3 region: CASSLAAGYGYTF. The CDR3 DNA sequence: TGTGCCAGCAGTTTAGCCGCGGGCTATGGCTACACCTTC.

This clonotype was picked up a small number of times. V usage is TRBV6-5 and J usage is TRBJ2-7; tentatively, D is TRBD1 or TRBD2 (6 bases each). This CDR3 region has 17 residues. The germline gives CDR1 MNHEY, CDR2 SVGAGI. The V end was cut by 3 bases, the J end by 0 bases, with 18 bases between. CDR3 residues: CASSYISGAGPSYEQYF. CDR3 coding DNA: TGTGCCAGCAGTTATATCTCGGGGGCGGGGCCCTCCTACGAGCAGTACTTC.

This clonotype was seen only a few times. The chain carries TRBV27 and TRBJ1-2; 8 bases match TRBD1. Germline-derived CDR1 and CDR2 are MNHEY and SMNVEV (reference sequence). The CDR3 sequence is 13 residues long. The V gene end was trimmed by 5 bases and the J gene end by 7 bases; junction bases not matched to a gene: 6. CDR3 bases: TGTGCCAGCAGTGGACAGGGTACTTTTGGCTACACCTTC. Amino acid sequence: CASSGQGTFGYTF.

There are many counts of this clonotype. The CDR3, as DNA: TGCAGCGGCGAATTCGGGTCAAAGGGGGCTTTCTTT. Protein product: CSGEFGSKGAFF. This chain connects TRBV29-1 to TRBJ1-1, with a possible D match to TRBD1 (5 bases). This CDR3 has 12 residues. Germline V gene sequence: CDR1 SQVTM, CDR2 ANQGSEA. V lost 7 bases and J lost 11, with 20 bases in between.

This clonotype was seen more than once but under ten times. J is TRBJ2-3 and V is TRBV2; D gene unclear. V was clipped by 2 bases and J by 3 bases, with 9 bases between them. This CDR3 region has 14 residues. Germline V CDR1 and CDR2: SNHLY, FYNNEI. CDR3 residues: CASSEQSTTDTQYF. The DNA for the CDR3 is TGTGCCAGCAGTGAACAGTCGACGACAGATACGCAGTATTTT.

Many counts were recorded for this clonotype. The genes are TRBV29-1 and TRBJ2-2; D not resolved. The V gene lost 4 bases and the J gene lost 3 bases, with 3 bases spanning the gap. CDR3 length: 11 residues. Germline values: CDR1 SQVTM, CDR2 ANQGSEA. The CDR3 DNA follows: TGCAGCGTTGGATACACCGGGGAGCTGTTTTTT. This translates into CSVGYTGELFF.

This clonotype has only a few counts. The chain combines TRBV2 with TRBJ2-1; D ambiguous. Germline V gene sequence: CDR1 SNHLY, CDR2 FYNNEI. The CDR3 totals 15 residues. V was cut by 2 bases and J by 1 base, with 9 bases left in between. DNA for the CDR3: TGTGCCAGCAGTGAAAAGCACTCATCCTACAATGAGCAGTTCTTC. Protein product: CASSEKHSSYNEQFF.

The V and J genes are TRBV12-3 or TRBV12-4 and TRBJ2-2; a possible D gene is TRBD1 (6 bases). V lost 3 bases and J 5 bases, leaving 13 bases between the germline ends. The CDR3 runs 15 residues. The CDR3 nucleotides read TGTGCCAGCAGTTTTCAGGGGAGTGGAACCGGGGAGCTGTTTTTT. Translation: CASSFQGSGTGELFF.

This clonotype was seen at least ten times. V is TRBV7-9 and J is TRBJ2-5, with unresolved D. The CDR3 length is 17 residues. CDR1 SEHNR and CDR2 FQNEAQ come from the germline V gene (reference sequence). V was pared by 2 bases and J by 2 bases, with 18 bases between. This chain's CDR3 is CASSLPYRSRTQETQYF. In nucleotides, the CDR3 is TGTGCCAGCAGCTTACCCTATAGGAGTCGTACACAAGAGACCCAGTACTTC.

This clonotype was detected many times. V gene TRBV20-1 combines with J gene TRBJ1-4; D unresolved. CDR3 size: 16 residues. Trimming left V 3 bases short and J 12 bases short, with 26 bases between. Germline CDR1 and CDR2: DFQATT and SNEGSKA (reference sequence). In DNA, the CDR3 is TGCAGTGCTAGGGATTCTGGCAGCTTTTCTTTGGGTGAACTGTTTTTT. It yields the protein CSARDSGSFSLGELFF.

The chain is built from TRBV9 and TRBJ2-5; D is ambiguous. There are 15 residues in the CDR3. CDR1 is SGDLS and CDR2 is YYNGEE in the germline V gene. V was cut by 3 bases and J by 2 bases, with 14 bases left in between. CDR3 DNA: TGTGCCAGCAGCGAGAGTATGGGTCTTCAAGAGACCCAGTACTTC. Protein sequence: CASSESMGLQETQYF.

The chain uses TRBV12-3 or TRBV12-4 and TRBJ2-7; D is unresolved. The CDR3 consists of 12 residues. Between the trimmed V and J ends, which lost 3 bases and 2 bases, there was a span of 5 bases. This chain's CDR3 is CASSFLTYEQYF. The CDR3 coding sequence is TGTGCCAGCAGTTTTTTGACCTACGAGCAGTACTTC.

The rearrangement links TRBV18 to TRBJ2-1, with 8 bases that match TRBD2. Germline V gene lookup returns CDR1 KGHSH and CDR2 LQKENI. The CDR3 is made up of 17 amino acids. Trimming cost V 2 bases and J 8 bases; bases outside gene matches: 14. CDR3 bases: TGTGCCAGCTCACCAAGGGCAGTAGCGGGACTAGTCGATGAGCAGTTCTTC. This translates into CASSPRAVAGLVDEQFF.

There are a few counts of this clonotype. CDR3 in DNA: TGCGCCAGCAGCCAAGCACACCTGAACACTGAAGCTTTCTTT. It yields the protein CASSQAHLNTEAFF. The chain couples TRBV4-3 to TRBJ1-1; the D is unclear. Germline assignment: CDR1 LGHNA and CDR2 YSLEER. V was trimmed by 1 base and J by 0 bases, leaving 6 bases between them. CDR3 length: 14 residues.

This chain uses TRBV7-9 with TRBJ2-2; 7 bases fit TRBD2. V shed 5 bases and J 4 bases; nucleotides not matched to a gene: 13. CDR1 is SEHNR and CDR2 is FQNEAQ in the germline V gene (reference sequence). The CDR3 is made up of 17 amino acids. The CDR3 here is CASSEIASGTSTGELFF. In nucleotides, the CDR3 is TGTGCCAGCAGCGAAATTGCAAGCGGGACGTCCACCGGGGAGCTGTTTTTT.

This chain uses TRBV15 with TRBJ1-5; D is uncertain. The V end was cut by 0 bases, the J end by 4 bases, with 10 bases between. Germline V gives CDR1 LNHNV, CDR2 YYDKDF (reference sequence). This CDR3 region has 15 residues. Here the CDR3 DNA reads TGTGCCACCAGCAGAGACGGACGGCAGAATCAGCCCCAGCATTTT. It codes for CATSRDGRQNQPQHF.

This clonotype was counted a few times. The gene calls are TRBV15 and TRBJ1-2; 7 nucleotides align to TRBD1. CDR3 length: 15 amino acids. V trimming: 4 bases; J trimming: 6 bases; junction bases outside the gene matches: 11. Germline V lookup: CDR1 LNHNV, CDR2 YYDKDF (reference sequence). CDR3 residues: CATSIDRAGFDGYTF. The CDR3 bases are TGTGCCACCAGCATTGACAGGGCAGGATTCGATGGCTACACCTTC. Full variable domain (rest looked up from reference TRBV15 and TRBJ1-2): DAMVIQNPRYQVTQFGKPVTLSCSQTLNHNVMYWYQQKSSQAPKLLFHYYDKDFNNEADTPDNFQSRRPNTSFCFLDIRSPGLGDTAMYLCATSIDRAGFDGYTFGSGTRLTVV.

The chain employs TRBV29-1 and TRBJ2-7; 7 bases are a match to TRBD2. This CDR3 has 13 residues. CDR1 and CDR2 from the germline V gene are SQVTM and ANQGSEA. With V trimmed by 6 bases and J by 0 bases, 5 bases remained unmatched. CDR3 nucleotide sequence: TGCAGCGTCTTTACGGGAGGCTCCTACGAGCAGTACTTC. This gives the protein CSVFTGGSYEQYF.

This clonotype occurred many times. V and J are TRBV27 and TRBJ2-7; D is perhaps TRBD2 (7 bases). Germline V gene sequence: CDR1 MNHEY, CDR2 SMNVEV (reference sequence). The length of the CDR3 is 14 residues. V dropped 10 bases and J dropped 4 bases, with 20 bases sitting between them. The CDR3 coding sequence is TGTGCCACCCAGGGGAGGGGCCACCCTTACGAGCAGTACTTC. This translates into CATQGRGHPYEQYF.

The rearrangement joins TRBV12-5 to TRBJ2-6; no reliable D call. Trimming pared 5 bases from V and 0 bases from J, leaving 11 bases between. The germline CDR1 and CDR2 sequences are LGHNT and FRNRAP. This CDR3 has 16 residues. The DNA for the CDR3 is TGTGCTAGTGGTCCCGCCGAAAACTCTGGGGCCAACGTCCTGACTTTC. Amino acid sequence: CASGPAENSGANVLTF.

This clonotype was seen at least ten times. This chain joins TRBV4-3 and TRBJ1-2, with D unclear. CDR3 length: 14 residues. Trimming stripped 0 bases from V and 4 bases from J, with 9 bases between. Germline CDR1 is LGHNA and CDR2 is YSLEER. The CDR3 DNA follows: TGCGCCAGCAGCCAAGATCTGGATTTCTATGGCTACACCTTC. The encoded protein is CASSQDLDFYGYTF.

The chain links TRBV11-2 to TRBJ2-1; possible D gene TRBD2, 5 bases. The germline V gene encodes CDR1 SGHAT and CDR2 FQNNGV. The CDR3 has 12 amino acids. Trimming took off 4 bases at V and 10 bases at J, with 11 bases between the two ends. The CDR3 region is CASSSGLSEQFF. In nucleotides, the CDR3 is TGTGCCAGCAGCTCTGGACTTTCGGAGCAGTTCTTC. Based on the CDR3 plus reference TRBV11-2 and TRBJ2-1, the full variable domain is EAGVAQSPRYKIIEKRQSVAFWCNPISGHATLYWYQQILGQGPKLLIQFQNNGVVDDSQLPKDRFSAERLKGVDSTLKIQPAKLEDSAVYLCASSSGLSEQFFGPGTRLTVL.